This is a list of T cell receptor beta chains from one sample in a study of glioma-infiltrating T cells after dendritic cell vaccination. This table comes from immunoSEQ multiplex PCR, and its TCRdb copy is limited to in-frame clones, with some not included. The profile covers 91,000 or so clones, with approximately 80% appearing a single time and about 5% taken by the ten largest. The sample in question was blood, obtained after dendritic cell vaccination. The source is a human donor with glioblastoma. The conserved cysteine and the conserved F or W are not part of the CDR3 here. Size is omitted from some rows. Given values are once, few, many or a class for expanded clones.

j_call: TRBJ1-2
v_call: TRBV29-1
clone_size: .
cdr3_aa: SVAGGVNYGYT

j_call: TRBJ1-1
v_call: TRBV6-1
clone_size: .
cdr3_aa: ASILGGETEAF

j_call: TRBJ1-3
v_call: TRBV9
clone_size: .
cdr3_aa: ASSQDRVAGNTIY

j_call: TRBJ1-2
v_call: TRBV19
clone_size: .
cdr3_aa: ASRDRGAANYGYT

j_call: TRBJ2-2
v_call: TRBV6-4
clone_size: .
cdr3_aa: ASSEMWNTGELF

j_call: TRBJ2-7
v_call: TRBV5-1
clone_size: .
cdr3_aa: ASTRDRSSYEQY

j_call: TRBJ1-2
v_call: TRBV9
clone_size: .
cdr3_aa: ASSVGDRPRGGYT

j_call: TRBJ2-5
v_call: TRBV5-4
clone_size: .
cdr3_aa: ASRPMGRAQETQY

j_call: TRBJ2-7
v_call: TRBV16
clone_size: once
cdr3_aa: ASSPGQEVSQY

j_call: TRBJ2-7
v_call: TRBV29-1
clone_size: .
cdr3_aa: SVEAGTGIEQY

j_call: TRBJ2-5
v_call: TRBV29-1
clone_size: .
cdr3_aa: SVGQGRGETQY

j_call: TRBJ2-5
v_call: TRBV7-6
clone_size: .
cdr3_aa: ASSPERDLETQY

j_call: TRBJ1-4
v_call: TRBV5-1
clone_size: .
cdr3_aa: ASSPGGTNEKLF

j_call: TRBJ1-5
v_call: TRBV2
clone_size: .
cdr3_aa: ASSETDSNQPQH

j_call: TRBJ2-7
v_call: TRBV9
clone_size: .
cdr3_aa: ASSSGLYGYEQY

j_call: TRBJ1-5
v_call: TRBV5-3
clone_size: .
cdr3_aa: ARRGGTGKNQPQH

j_call: TRBJ2-7
v_call: TRBV27
clone_size: .
cdr3_aa: ASSRPGQGVSGMY

j_call: TRBJ1-2
v_call: TRBV19
clone_size: .
cdr3_aa: ATQVEAGGLNNYGYT

j_call: TRBJ1-2
v_call: TRBV30
clone_size: .
cdr3_aa: AWSVRLGLYGYT

j_call: TRBJ2-3
v_call: TRBV5-1
clone_size: .
cdr3_aa: ASSLRQGASDTQY

j_call: TRBJ1-1
v_call: TRBV5-1
clone_size: .
cdr3_aa: ASSRQGITEAF

j_call: TRBJ1-5
v_call: TRBV6-5
clone_size: .
cdr3_aa: ASRRTENQPQH

j_call: TRBJ2-1
v_call: TRBV7-9
clone_size: .
cdr3_aa: ASSPREGGIIYNEQF

j_call: TRBJ2-1
v_call: TRBV6-5
clone_size: .
cdr3_aa: ASSVPGTVEQF

j_call: TRBJ1-2
v_call: TRBV9
clone_size: .
cdr3_aa: ASSPST

j_call: TRBJ2-7
v_call: TRBV5-4
clone_size: .
cdr3_aa: ASSLRGLADEQY

j_call: TRBJ2-5
v_call: TRBV2
clone_size: .
cdr3_aa: ASSAGQLAETQY

j_call: TRBJ2-7
v_call: TRBV28
clone_size: .
cdr3_aa: ASSFWTAKEQY